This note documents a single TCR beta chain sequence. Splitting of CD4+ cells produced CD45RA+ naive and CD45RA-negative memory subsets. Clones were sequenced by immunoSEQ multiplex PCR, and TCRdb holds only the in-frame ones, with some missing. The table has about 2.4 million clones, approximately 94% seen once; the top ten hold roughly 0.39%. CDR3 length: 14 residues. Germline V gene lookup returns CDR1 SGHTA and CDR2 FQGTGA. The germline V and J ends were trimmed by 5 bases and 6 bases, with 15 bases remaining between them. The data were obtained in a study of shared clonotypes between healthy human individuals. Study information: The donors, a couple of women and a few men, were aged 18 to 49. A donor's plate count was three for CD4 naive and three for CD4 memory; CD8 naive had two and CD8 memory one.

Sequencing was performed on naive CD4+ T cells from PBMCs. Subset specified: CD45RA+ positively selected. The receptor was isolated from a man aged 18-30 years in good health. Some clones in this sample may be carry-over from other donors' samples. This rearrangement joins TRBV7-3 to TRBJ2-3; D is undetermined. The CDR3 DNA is TGTGCCAGCAGCCCTACGCGGCAAGGGGATACGCAGTATTTT. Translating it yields CASSPTRQGDTQYF.